Detailed here is one T cell receptor (beta chain). The target antigen is unknown. The repertoire was sequenced with immunoSEQ multiplex PCR; TCRdb's copy has only in-frame clones and lacks some. The sample holds some 110,000 clones, 89% seen once. This sample stems from a study of T cell responses to AZD1222 COVID-19 vaccine. Study-level points and caveats: There were mostly white British donors and more females than males, and clonal diversity was possibly underestimated. Variant regions that are unmutated are reportedly the target of nearly half of spike-specific TCRs. Only a handful of AZD1222 recipients were seropositive at baseline.

Trimming removed 0 bases at V and 2 bases at J, with 8 bases between. The CDR3 is 15 amino acids. In germline, CDR1 is SGHRS, CDR2 YFSETQ. This receptor was taken from an adult in good health. The material sequenced was peripheral blood, taken on day 0 of AZD1222 vaccination. This chain connects TRBV5-1 to TRBJ2-2; D unclear. CDR3 in amino acids: CASSLGTTNTGELFF. The CDR3 nucleotides are TGCGCCAGCAGCTTGGGGACCACAAACACCGGGGAGCTGTTTTTT.